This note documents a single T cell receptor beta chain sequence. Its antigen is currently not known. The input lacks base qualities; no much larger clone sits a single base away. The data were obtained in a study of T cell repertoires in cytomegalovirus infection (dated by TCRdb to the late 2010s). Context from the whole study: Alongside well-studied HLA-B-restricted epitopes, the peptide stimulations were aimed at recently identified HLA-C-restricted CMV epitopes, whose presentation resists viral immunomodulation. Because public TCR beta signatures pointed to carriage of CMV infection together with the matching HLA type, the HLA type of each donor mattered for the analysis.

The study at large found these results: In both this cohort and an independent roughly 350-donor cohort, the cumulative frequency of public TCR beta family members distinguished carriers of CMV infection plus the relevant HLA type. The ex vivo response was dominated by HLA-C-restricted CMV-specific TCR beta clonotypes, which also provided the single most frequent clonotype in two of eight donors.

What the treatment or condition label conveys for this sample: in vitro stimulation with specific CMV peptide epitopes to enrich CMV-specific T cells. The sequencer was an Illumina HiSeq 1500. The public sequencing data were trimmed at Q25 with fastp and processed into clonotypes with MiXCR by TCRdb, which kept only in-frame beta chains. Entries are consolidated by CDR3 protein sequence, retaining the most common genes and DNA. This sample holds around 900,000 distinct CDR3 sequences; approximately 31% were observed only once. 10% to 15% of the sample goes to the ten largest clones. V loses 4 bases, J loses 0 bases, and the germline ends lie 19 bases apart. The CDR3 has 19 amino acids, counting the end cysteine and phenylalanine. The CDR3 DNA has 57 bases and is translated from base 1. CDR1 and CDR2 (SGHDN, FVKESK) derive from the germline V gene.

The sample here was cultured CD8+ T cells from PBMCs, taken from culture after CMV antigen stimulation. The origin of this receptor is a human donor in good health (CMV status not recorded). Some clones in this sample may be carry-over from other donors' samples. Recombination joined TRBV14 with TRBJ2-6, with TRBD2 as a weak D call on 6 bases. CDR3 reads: CASSRPPGTGVSGANVLTF. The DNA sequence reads TGTGCCAGCAGCCGACCTCCCGGGACGGGAGTCTCTGGGGCCAACGTCCTGACTTTC.